This entry lists 9 T cell receptor beta chains sequenced from one sample in a study of regulatory T cells in long-lasting Graves disease. The authors built TCR beta libraries using iRepertoire HTBI primers and Arm-PCR of CDR3 regions. Via MiXCR, TCRdb re-called the multiplex PCR reads, giving one row per CDR3 protein. The sample yields approximately 470,000 distinct CDR3 sequences, around 15% seen once. The time point is: newly diagnosed GD, antithyroid drugs for less than 3 months. The TCR library was prepared using RNA isolated from PBMCs. This same sample was also taken into another study, of T cells in Graves' hyperthyroidism and ophthalmopathy.

Sequenced material: peripheral blood mononuclear cells (PBMCs), taken at new diagnosis, from a patient treated with antithyroid drugs. The receptor set was obtained from a man aged 40-49 years with Graves disease.

J is TRBJ2-1 and V is TRBV7-3, with a tentative D call TRBD2 (5 bases). The germline V gene has CDR1 SGHTA and CDR2 FQGTGA. This CDR3 region has 14 residues. Trimming took 3 bases from V and 5 from J, leaving 11 bases between them. In nucleotides, the CDR3 is TGTGCCAGCAGCTTCACGGGAAAAAACAATGAGCAGTTCTTC. Translated: CASSFTGKNNEQFF.

The sample holds many counts of this clonotype. The genes are TRBV27 and TRBJ2-7; a weak D match, TRBD1 (6 bases). The germline V and J ends were trimmed by 5 bases and 1 base, with 30 bases remaining between them. Per the germline V gene, CDR1 is MNHEY and CDR2 is SMNVEV (reference sequence). The CDR3 sequence is 20 residues long. CDR3 sequence reads: CASSPSGTRPFVRPSYEQYF. CDR3 nucleotides: TGTGCCAGCAGTCCATCCGGGACACGTCCTTTCGTGCGCCCTTCCTACGAGCAGTACTTC.

This clonotype occurred many times. J is TRBJ1-4 and V is TRBV28; D uncertain. Trimming pared 6 bases from V and 2 bases from J, leaving 13 bases between. The CDR3 runs 15 residues. Germline V CDR1 and CDR2: MDHEN, SYDVKM. CDR3: CASSSPGPTNEKLFF. DNA for the CDR3: TGTGCCAGCAGCAGTCCGGGTCCCACTAATGAAAAACTGTTTTTT.

V is TRBV5-1 and J is TRBJ1-3, with D hard to call. Germline V lookup: CDR1 SGHRS, CDR2 YFSETQ. CDR3 length equals 14 residues. The germline V and J ends were trimmed by 4 bases and 0 bases, with 8 bases remaining between them. CDR3 loop: CASSNMSSGNTIYF. For the CDR3, the DNA is TGCGCCAGCAGCAACATGAGCTCTGGAAACACCATATATTTT.

This clonotype was counted many times. This chain uses TRBV2 with TRBJ2-1, with 10 bases matching TRBD2. Trimming took 7 bases from V and 4 from J; bases not matched to a gene: 10. The germline CDR1 and CDR2 sequences are SNHLY and FYNNEI. CDR3 length equals 16 residues. The CDR3 is CASTTRRTSGYNEQFF. In DNA, the CDR3 is TGTGCCAGCACGACCCGGCGGACTAGCGGATACAATGAGCAGTTCTTC.

A few counts support this clonotype. The chain has TRBV5-1 and TRBJ2-1; 8 bases map to TRBD2. With V trimmed by 4 bases and J by 2 bases, 5 bases remained unmatched. Germline lookup yields CDR1 SGHRS and CDR2 YFSETQ. The CDR3 runs 15 residues. CDR3 loop: CASSGGREAYNEQFF. CDR3 nucleotides: TGCGCCAGCAGCGGCGGGCGGGAGGCCTACAATGAGCAGTTCTTC.

This sequence joins TRBV7-9 and TRBJ1-5; D uncertain. The CDR3 consists of 15 residues. Per germline, CDR1 SEHNR and CDR2 FQNEAQ (reference sequence). Trimming removed 4 bases at V and 5 bases at J, with 15 bases between. CDR3 bases: TGTGCCAGCAGCTCCGGGTTCCACGGGGATCAGCCCCAGCATTTT. It encodes CASSSGFHGDQPQHF. Looking up the rest from reference TRBV7-9 and TRBJ1-5 gives the full variable domain: DTGVSQNPRHKITKRGQNVTFRCDPISEHNRLYWYRQTLGQGPEFLTYFQNEAQLEKSRLLSDRFSAERPKGSFSTLEIQRTEQGDSAMYLCASSSGFHGDQPQHFGDGTRLSIL.

At least ten counts were recorded for this clonotype. The CDR3 DNA reads TGCGCCAGCAGCCCCATCGCGTCACGGTCCTACGAGCAGTACTTC. Translation gives CASSPIASRSYEQYF. The chain recombines TRBV4-1 with TRBJ2-7; the D is unclear. Germline CDR1 is MGHRA and CDR2 is YSYEKL. Trimming removed 4 bases from V and 1 base from J, with 14 bases in between. CDR3 length equals 15 residues.

The chain joins TRBV20-1 to TRBJ1-6; D is unresolved. The germline V and J ends were trimmed by 3 bases and 10 bases, with 19 bases remaining between them. The CDR3 loop spans 15 amino acids. Per germline, CDR1 DFQATT and CDR2 SNEGSKA (reference sequence). CDR3 coding DNA: TGCAGTGCTAGTGTGTCGGAGCGGAGGAGGTCACCCCTCCACTTT. It encodes CSASVSERRRSPLHF.